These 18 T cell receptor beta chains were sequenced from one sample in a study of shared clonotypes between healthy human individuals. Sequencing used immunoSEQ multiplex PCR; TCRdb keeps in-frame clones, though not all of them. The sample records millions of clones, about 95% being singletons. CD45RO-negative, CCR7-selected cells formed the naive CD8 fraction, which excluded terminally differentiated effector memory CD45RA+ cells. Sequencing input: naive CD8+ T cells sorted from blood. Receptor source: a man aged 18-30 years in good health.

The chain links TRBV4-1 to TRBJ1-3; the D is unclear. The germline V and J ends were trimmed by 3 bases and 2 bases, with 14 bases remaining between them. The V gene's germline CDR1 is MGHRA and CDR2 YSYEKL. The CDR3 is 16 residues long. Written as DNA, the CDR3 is TGCGCCAGCAGCCATATAGGCCCGCAGGCTGGAAACACCATATATTTT. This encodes CASSHIGPQAGNTIYF.

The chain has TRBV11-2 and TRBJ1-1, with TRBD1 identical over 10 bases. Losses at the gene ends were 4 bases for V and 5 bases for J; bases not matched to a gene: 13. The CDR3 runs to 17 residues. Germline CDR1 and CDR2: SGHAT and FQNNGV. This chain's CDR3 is CASSSTRDRGEGTEAFF. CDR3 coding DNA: TGTGCCAGCAGCTCGACCCGGGACAGGGGAGAGGGTACTGAAGCTTTCTTT. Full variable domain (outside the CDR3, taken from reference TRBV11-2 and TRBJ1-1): EAGVAQSPRYKIIEKRQSVAFWCNPISGHATLYWYQQILGQGPKLLIQFQNNGVVDDSQLPKDRFSAERLKGVDSTLKIQPAKLEDSAVYLCASSSTRDRGEGTEAFFGQGTRLTVV.

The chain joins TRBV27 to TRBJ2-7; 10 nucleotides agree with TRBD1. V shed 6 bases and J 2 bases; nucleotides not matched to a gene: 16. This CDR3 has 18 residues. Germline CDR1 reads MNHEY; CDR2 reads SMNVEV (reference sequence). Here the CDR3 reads CASSPGQGSAGAPYEQYF. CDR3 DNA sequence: TGTGCCAGCAGCCCGGGACAGGGGTCGGCGGGAGCCCCCTACGAGCAGTACTTC.

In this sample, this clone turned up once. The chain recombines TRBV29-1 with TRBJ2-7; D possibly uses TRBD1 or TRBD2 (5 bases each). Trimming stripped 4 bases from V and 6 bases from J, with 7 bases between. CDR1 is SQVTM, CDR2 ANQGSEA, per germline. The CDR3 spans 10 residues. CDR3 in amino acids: CSVGGGEQYF. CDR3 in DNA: TGCAGCGTTGGTGGGGGCGAGCAGTACTTC.

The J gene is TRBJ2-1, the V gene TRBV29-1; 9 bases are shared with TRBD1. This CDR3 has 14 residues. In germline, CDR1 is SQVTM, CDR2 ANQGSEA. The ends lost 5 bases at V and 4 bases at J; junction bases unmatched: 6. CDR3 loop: CSVIRDRDYNEQFF. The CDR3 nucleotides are TGCAGCGTTATCCGGGACAGGGATTACAATGAGCAGTTCTTC.

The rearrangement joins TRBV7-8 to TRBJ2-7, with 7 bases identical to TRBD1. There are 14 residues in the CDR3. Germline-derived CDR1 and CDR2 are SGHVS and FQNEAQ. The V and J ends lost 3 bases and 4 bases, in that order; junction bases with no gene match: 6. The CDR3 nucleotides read TGTGCCAGCAGCTTCAGGGGGAACAGGTACGAGCAGTACTTC. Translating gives CASSFRGNRYEQYF. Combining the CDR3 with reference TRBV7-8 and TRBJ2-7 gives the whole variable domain GAGVSQSPRYKVAKRGQDVALRCDPISGHVSLFWYQQALGQGPEFLTYFQNEAQLDKSGLPSDRFFAERPEGSVSTLKIQRTQQEDSAVYLCASSFRGNRYEQYFGPGTRLTVT.

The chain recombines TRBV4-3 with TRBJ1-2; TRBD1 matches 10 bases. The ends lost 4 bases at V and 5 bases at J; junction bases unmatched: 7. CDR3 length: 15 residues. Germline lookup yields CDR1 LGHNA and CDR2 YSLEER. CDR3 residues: CASSPDRGPVYGYTF. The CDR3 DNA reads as TGCGCCAGCAGCCCCGACAGGGGGCCGGTGTATGGCTACACCTTC.

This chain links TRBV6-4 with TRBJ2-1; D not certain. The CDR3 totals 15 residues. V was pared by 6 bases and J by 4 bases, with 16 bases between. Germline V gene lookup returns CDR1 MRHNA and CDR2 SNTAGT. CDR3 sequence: CASSRRQSPYNEQFF. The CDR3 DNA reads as TGTGCCAGCAGCCGACGGCAGAGTCCATACAATGAGCAGTTCTTC.

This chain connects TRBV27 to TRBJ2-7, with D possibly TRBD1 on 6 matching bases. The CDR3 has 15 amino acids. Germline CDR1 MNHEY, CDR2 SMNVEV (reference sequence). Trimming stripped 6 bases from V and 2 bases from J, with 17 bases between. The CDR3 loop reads CASRKQGPAPYEQYF. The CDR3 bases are TGTGCCAGCAGGAAACAGGGCCCGGCGCCCTACGAGCAGTACTTC.

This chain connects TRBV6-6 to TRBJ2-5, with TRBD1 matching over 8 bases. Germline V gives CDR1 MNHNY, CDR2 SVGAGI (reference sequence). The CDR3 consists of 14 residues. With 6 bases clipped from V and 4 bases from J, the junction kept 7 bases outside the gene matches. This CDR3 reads CASSWTGSRETQYF. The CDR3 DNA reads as TGTGCCAGCAGCTGGACAGGGAGCCGAGAGACCCAGTACTTC.

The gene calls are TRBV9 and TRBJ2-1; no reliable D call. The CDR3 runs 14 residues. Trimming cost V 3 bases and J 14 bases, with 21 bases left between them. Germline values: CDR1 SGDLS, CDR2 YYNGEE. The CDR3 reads CASSESRLCVLKFF. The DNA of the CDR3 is TGTGCCAGCAGCGAATCCCGATTATGTGTGCTCAAGTTCTTC.

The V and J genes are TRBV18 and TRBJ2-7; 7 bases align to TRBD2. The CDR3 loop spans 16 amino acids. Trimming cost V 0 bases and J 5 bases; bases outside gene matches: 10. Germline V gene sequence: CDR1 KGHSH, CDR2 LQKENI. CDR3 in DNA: TGTGCCAGCTCACCACCGGGTACCGGGACTATGGACGAGCAGTACTTC. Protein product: CASSPPGTGTMDEQYF.

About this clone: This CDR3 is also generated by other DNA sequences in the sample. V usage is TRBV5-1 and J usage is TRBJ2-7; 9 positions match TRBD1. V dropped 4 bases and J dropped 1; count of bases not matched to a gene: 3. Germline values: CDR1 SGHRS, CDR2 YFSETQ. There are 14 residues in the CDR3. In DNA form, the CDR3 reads TGCGCCAGCAGCCCGGGACAGGGATCCTACGAGCAGTACTTC. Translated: CASSPGQGSYEQYF.

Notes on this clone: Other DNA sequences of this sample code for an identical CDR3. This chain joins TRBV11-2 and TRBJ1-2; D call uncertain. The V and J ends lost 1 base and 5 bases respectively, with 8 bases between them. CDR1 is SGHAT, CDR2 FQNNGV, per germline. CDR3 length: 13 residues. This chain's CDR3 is CASSLGTAYGYTF. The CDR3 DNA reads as TGTGCCAGCAGCTTAGGGACCGCATATGGCTACACCTTC.

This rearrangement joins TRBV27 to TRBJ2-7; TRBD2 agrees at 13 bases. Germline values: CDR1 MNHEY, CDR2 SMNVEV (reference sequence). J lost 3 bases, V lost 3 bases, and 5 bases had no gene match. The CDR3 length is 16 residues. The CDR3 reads CASSLLTSGGNYEQYF. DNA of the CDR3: TGTGCCAGCAGTTTGTTGACTAGCGGGGGGAACTACGAGCAGTACTTC.

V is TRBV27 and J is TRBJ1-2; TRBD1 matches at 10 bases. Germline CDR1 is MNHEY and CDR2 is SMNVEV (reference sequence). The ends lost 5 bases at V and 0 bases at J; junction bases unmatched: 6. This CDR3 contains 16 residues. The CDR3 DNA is TGTGCCAGCAGTAGGGACAGGGGAGGTACTAACTATGGCTACACCTTC. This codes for CASSRDRGGTNYGYTF.

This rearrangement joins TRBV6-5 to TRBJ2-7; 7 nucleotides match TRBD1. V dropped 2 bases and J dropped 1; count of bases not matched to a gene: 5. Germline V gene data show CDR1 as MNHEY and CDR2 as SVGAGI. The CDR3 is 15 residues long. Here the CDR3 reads CASSYGTDNSYEQYF. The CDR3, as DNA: TGTGCCAGCAGTTACGGGACAGACAATTCCTACGAGCAGTACTTC.

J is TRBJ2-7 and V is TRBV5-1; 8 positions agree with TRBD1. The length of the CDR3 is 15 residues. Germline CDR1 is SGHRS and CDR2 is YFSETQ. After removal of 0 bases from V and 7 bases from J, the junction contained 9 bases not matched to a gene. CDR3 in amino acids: CASSLGFQGAKEQYF. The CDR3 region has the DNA TGCGCCAGCAGCTTGGGGTTTCAGGGGGCGAAGGAGCAGTACTTC.